The clone carrying this T cell receptor beta chain turned up a few times. Antigen unknown. These data originate in a study of regulatory T cells in long-lasting Graves disease. Study-wide results and limits: Possibly, too few samples lowered accuracy.

V was shortened by 4 bases and J by 0 bases, with 18 bases between the two germline ends. In germline, CDR1 is SQVTM, CDR2 ANQGSEA. The CDR3 consists of 16 residues. Time point here: persistent/refractory GD, antithyroid drugs over 5 years with positive TRAb. The authors made the TCR library using RNA they extracted from PBMCs. Investigators prepared the TCR beta libraries by applying iRepertoire HTBI primers and Arm-PCR of CDR3 regions. TCRdb ran MiXCR on the multiplex PCR reads and lists one entry per CDR3 protein. The table shows about 660,000 distinct CDR3 sequences, with around 30% occurring only once.

The chain employs TRBV29-1 and TRBJ1-1; no clear D. The sample in question was peripheral blood mononuclear cells (PBMCs), obtained when the disease was refractory, from a patient treated with antithyroid drugs. The receptor comes from a female donor with Graves disease. CDR3 loop: CSVVPPSGTLNTEAFF. The CDR3 DNA reads TGCAGCGTTGTACCACCTTCGGGAACCTTGAACACTGAAGCTTTCTTT.